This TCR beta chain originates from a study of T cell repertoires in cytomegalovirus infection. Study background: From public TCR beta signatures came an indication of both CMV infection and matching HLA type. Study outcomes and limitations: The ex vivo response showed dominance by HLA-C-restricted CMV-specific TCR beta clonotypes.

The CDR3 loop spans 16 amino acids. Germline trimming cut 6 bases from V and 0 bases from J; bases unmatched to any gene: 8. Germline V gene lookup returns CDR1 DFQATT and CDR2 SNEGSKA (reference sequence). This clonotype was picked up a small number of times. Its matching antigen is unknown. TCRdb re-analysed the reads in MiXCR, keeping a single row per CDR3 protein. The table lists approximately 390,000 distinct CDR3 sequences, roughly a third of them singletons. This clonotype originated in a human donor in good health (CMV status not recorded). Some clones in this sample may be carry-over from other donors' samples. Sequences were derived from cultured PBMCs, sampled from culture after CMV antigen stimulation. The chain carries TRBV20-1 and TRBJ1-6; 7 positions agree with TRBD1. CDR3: CSAPGGGGSYNSPLHF. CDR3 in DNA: TGCAGTGCACCCGGAGGGGGCGGCTCCTATAATTCACCCCTCCACTTT.